The 14 T cell receptor beta chains listed next were all sequenced from one sample in a study of cytomegalovirus exposure and HLA in healthy donors. PCR amplification relied on 60 Vbeta primers (plus 13 Jbeta primers). Repertoires were generated with immunoSEQ multiplex PCR, while TCRdb's copy carries only in-frame clones and drops some. The sample consists of approximately 120,000 clones, roughly three quarters of them appearing once. The sample comprised PBMCs. These receptors all come from a man between 25 and 39 years old in good health and CMV-seropositive.

In its sample, this clone was seen once. The chain uses TRBV9 and TRBJ2-1; TRBD2 matches at 7 bases. J lost 8 bases, V lost 9 bases, and 14 bases had no gene match. There are 14 residues in the CDR3. Germline loops: CDR1 SGDLS, CDR2 YYNGEE. CDR3 nucleotides: TGTGCCACCACCCCGGCAAGCGGGACTGATGAGCAGTTCTTC. It encodes CATTPASGTDEQFF.

The sample holds a few counts of this clone. The rearrangement joins TRBV28 to TRBJ1-2, with D tentatively TRBD1 (5 bases). The CDR3 has 15 amino acids. Trimming shortened V by 2 bases and J by 8 bases, and 18 bases separated the two germline ends. Germline lookup yields CDR1 MDHEN and CDR2 SYDVKM. In DNA, the CDR3 is TGTGCCAGCAGTTTAAGACAGAAACTTGGCTGGGGCTACACCTTC. This encodes CASSLRQKLGWGYTF.

The chain is built from TRBV27 and TRBJ2-7; tentative D call: TRBD2 (5 bases). This CDR3 is built from 14 residues. The germline V and J ends were trimmed by 6 bases and 0 bases, with 12 bases remaining between them. Germline assignment: CDR1 MNHEY and CDR2 SMNVEV (reference sequence). Written as DNA, the CDR3 is TGTGCCAGCAGCCCTAAGAGGGCCTCCTACGAGCAGTACTTC. Protein product: CASSPKRASYEQYF.

This clone was detected a few times. The V call is TRBV7-9, the J call TRBJ1-5; tentatively, D is TRBD1 (5 bases). Germline values: CDR1 SEHNR, CDR2 FQNEAQ (reference sequence). Trimming stripped 1 base from V and 4 bases from J, with 8 bases between. The CDR3 length is 14 residues. DNA for the CDR3: TGTGCCAGCAGCTTAGATGCAGGGAATCAGCCCCAGCATTTT. It translates to CASSLDAGNQPQHF.

CDR3 in DNA: TGTGCCAGTAGTCCCGGTGGCGGGAGGCCATGGGGGAATGAGCAGTTCTTC. It codes for CASSPGGGRPWGNEQFF. The genes are TRBV19 and TRBJ2-1, with 8 positions matching TRBD2. Germline V lookup: CDR1 LNHDA, CDR2 SQIVND (reference sequence). J was trimmed by 7 bases and V by 5 bases; bases with no gene match: 16. The CDR3 is 17 residues long.

The sample holds one count of this clone. The chain uses TRBV4-1 and TRBJ2-7; unclear D gene. Germline CDR1 reads MGHRA; CDR2 reads YSYEKL. The CDR3 sequence is 14 residues long. Trimming removed 0 bases from V and 6 bases from J, with 12 bases in between. The CDR3 loop reads CASSQDGNVVEQYF. In DNA, the CDR3 is TGCGCCAGCAGCCAAGATGGTAATGTAGTCGAGCAGTACTTC.

The rearrangement links TRBV5-1 to TRBJ2-5; 11 nucleotides match TRBD2. The CDR3 runs to 14 residues. Germline CDR1 is SGHRS and CDR2 is YFSETQ. V shed 5 bases and J 3 bases; nucleotides not matched to a gene: 3. CDR3: CASSLLAGEETQYF. The CDR3 region has the DNA TGCGCCAGCAGTCTACTAGCGGGAGAAGAGACCCAGTACTTC.

This clone has more than one count but fewer than ten. The chain links TRBV19 to TRBJ2-3; D is possibly TRBD2 (5 bases). V lost 3 bases, J lost 2 bases, and 12 bases lay in between. The CDR3 covers 15 residues. The germline V gene has CDR1 LNHDA and CDR2 SQIVND (reference sequence). This CDR3 is CASSIYGKDTDTQYF. The CDR3 DNA reads as TGTGCCAGTAGTATCTACGGGAAAGACACAGATACGCAGTATTTT.

This clone turned up a few times. CDR3 nucleotides: TGTGCCAGCTCAAAGAATCAGGAGAACACTGAAGCTTTCTTT. As protein: CASSKNQENTEAFF. V usage is TRBV7-2 and J usage is TRBJ1-1; no clear D gene. This CDR3 is 14 amino acids long. Germline loops: CDR1 SGHTA, CDR2 FQGNSA. V lost 8 bases and J lost 1, with 14 bases in between.

This chain joins TRBV11-3 and TRBJ2-1; TRBD2 aligns across 8 bases. V dropped 1 base and J dropped 5; count of bases not matched to a gene: 7. Germline V lookup: CDR1 SGHNT, CDR2 YENEEA. The CDR3 has 16 residues. In nucleotides, the CDR3 is TGTGCCAGCAGCTTAGGACTAGCGAGGGGGGACAATGAGCAGTTCTTC. Protein product: CASSLGLARGDNEQFF.

This clone occurred a few times. The chain joins TRBV5-6 to TRBJ1-2; the match to TRBD1 covers 7 bases. V was pared by 4 bases and J by 2 bases, with 5 bases of the junction left unmatched. In germline, CDR1 is SGHDT, CDR2 YYEEEE. The CDR3 length is 14 residues. CDR3 DNA: TGTGCCAGCAGCCGCCGGACAGGCAACTATGGCTACACCTTC. Its protein product is CASSRRTGNYGYTF.

The CDR3 DNA follows: TGCGCCAGCAGCCAGACTAGCGGTCTTTCCGGCGAGCAGTACTTC. Translation: CASSQTSGLSGEQYF. The rearrangement links TRBV4-3 to TRBJ2-7; 9 nucleotides agree with TRBD2. This CDR3 has 15 amino acids. V lost 3 bases, J lost 6 bases, and 9 bases stayed unmatched. The germline V gene has CDR1 LGHNA and CDR2 YSLEER.

This clone showed up just a few times. The chain carries TRBV6-4 and TRBJ2-2, with TRBD2 identical over 11 bases. The CDR3 totals 15 residues. Germline lookup yields CDR1 MRHNA and CDR2 SNTAGT. With 4 bases clipped from V and 3 bases from J, the junction kept 1 base outside the gene matches. The chain's CDR3 is CASSGGLADTGELFF. The CDR3 region has the DNA TGTGCCAGCAGTGGGGGACTAGCGGACACCGGGGAGCTGTTTTTT.

This rearrangement joins TRBV7-2 to TRBJ1-2; possibly TRBD1 for D (5 bases). The CDR3 has 14 amino acids. Germline V gene lookup returns CDR1 SGHTA and CDR2 FQGNSA. The V and J ends lost 4 bases and 2 bases respectively, with 11 bases between them. The CDR3 region has the DNA TGTGCCAGCAGCTCGGGACTGGAAAACTATGGCTACACCTTC. Protein product: CASSSGLENYGYTF.